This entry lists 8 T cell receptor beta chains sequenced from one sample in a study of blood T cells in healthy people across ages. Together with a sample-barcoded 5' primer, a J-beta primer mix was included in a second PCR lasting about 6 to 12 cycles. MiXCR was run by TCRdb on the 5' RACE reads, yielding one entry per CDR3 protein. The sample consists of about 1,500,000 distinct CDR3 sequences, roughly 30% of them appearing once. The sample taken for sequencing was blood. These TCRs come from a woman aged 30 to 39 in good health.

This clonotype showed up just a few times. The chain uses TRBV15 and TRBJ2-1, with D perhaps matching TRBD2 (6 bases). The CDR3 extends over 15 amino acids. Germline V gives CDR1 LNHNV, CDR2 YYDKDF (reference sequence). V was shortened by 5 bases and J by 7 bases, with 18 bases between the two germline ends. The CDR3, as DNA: TGTGCCACCAGCCTTGGTCTAGCGAAGGGGAATGAGCAGTTCTTC. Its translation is CATSLGLAKGNEQFF.

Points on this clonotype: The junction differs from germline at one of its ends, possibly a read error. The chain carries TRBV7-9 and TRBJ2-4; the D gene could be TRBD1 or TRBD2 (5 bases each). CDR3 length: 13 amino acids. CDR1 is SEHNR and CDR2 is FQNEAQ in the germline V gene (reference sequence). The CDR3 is CASSLGDGATQDF. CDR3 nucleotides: TGTGCCAGCAGCTTAGGGGACGGGGCCACTCAGGACTTC.

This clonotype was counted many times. The CDR3 here is CASSSPLDGNYGYTF. CDR3 coding DNA: TGTGCCAGCAGTTCCCCCCTTGACGGCAACTATGGCTACACCTTC. The chain employs TRBV12-3 or TRBV12-4 and TRBJ1-2; no reliable D call. V was shortened by 4 bases and J by 2 bases, with 14 bases between the two germline ends. The CDR3 consists of 15 residues.

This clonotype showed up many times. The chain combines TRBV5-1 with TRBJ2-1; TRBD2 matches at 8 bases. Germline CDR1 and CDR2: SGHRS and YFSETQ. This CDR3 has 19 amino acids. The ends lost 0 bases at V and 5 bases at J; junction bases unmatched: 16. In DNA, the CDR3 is TGCGCCAGCAGCTTGGGGGGTACTAGCGGAATCAGGTGGGACAATGAGCAGTTCTTC. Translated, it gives CASSLGGTSGIRWDNEQFF.

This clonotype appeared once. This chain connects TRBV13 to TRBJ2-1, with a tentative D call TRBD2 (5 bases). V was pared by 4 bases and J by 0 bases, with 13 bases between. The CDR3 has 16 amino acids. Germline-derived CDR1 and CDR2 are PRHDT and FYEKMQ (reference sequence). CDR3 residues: CASSSSAGASYNEQFF. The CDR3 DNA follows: TGTGCCAGCAGCTCGAGTGCGGGCGCCTCCTACAATGAGCAGTTCTTC.

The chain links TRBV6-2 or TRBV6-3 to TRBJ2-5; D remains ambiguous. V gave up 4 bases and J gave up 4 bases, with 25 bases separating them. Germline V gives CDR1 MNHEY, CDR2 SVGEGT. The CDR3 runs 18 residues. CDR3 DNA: TGTGCCAGCAGTTTTCGGCCCCGAGACACGGGCTATTCAGAGACCCAGTACTTC. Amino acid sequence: CASSFRPRDTGYSETQYF.

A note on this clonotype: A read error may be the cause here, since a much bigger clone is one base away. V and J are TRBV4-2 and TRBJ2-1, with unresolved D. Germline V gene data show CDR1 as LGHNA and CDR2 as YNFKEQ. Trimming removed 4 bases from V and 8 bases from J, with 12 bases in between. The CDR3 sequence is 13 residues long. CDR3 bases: TGTGCCAGCAGCCGAAAACCAGACGATGAGCAGTTCTTC. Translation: CASSRKPDDEQFF.

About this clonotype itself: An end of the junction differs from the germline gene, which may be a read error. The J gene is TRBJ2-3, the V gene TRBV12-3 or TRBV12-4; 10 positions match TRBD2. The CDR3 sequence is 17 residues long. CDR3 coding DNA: TGTGCCAGCAGTTTGAAGCGGGAGGGAGGGTGGGCAGATGCGCAGTATTTT. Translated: CASSLKREGGWADAQYF.